One sample yielded the 11 T cell receptor beta chains listed below, sequenced in a study of tumor-infiltrating lymphocytes in primary liver carcinoma. Extraction of RNA together with DNA used roughly 20-33 mg of unsorted bulk tissue. Starting material of 450 to 500 ng total RNA yielded TCR beta cDNA via a constant-region primer. Modified slightly, ARM-PCR produced TCR beta libraries over three nested multiplex PCR rounds. The first two PCR rounds used TRBV1-TRBV30 forward primers with a C-beta reverse primer, 10 cycles each. One entry per CDR3 protein results from TCRdb running MiXCR on the multiplex PCR reads. Of about 33,000 distinct CDR3 sequences in the sample, 76% were seen once. The sequenced sample consisted of liver tumor tissue from sampling region 5. Subset defined: tumor region T5, tumor centre. These receptors all stem from a middle-aged man with primary liver carcinoma and hepatitis B virus infection.

This clonotype came up once. The junction departs from germline at one end; a sequencing error may be responsible. The rearrangement joins TRBV11-3 to TRBJ2-1, with TRBD2 matching 8 bases. Germline CDR1 SGHNT, CDR2 YENEEA. This CDR3 is 13 amino acids long. The chain's CDR3 is CARSLTGGDEQFF. The CDR3 region has the DNA TGTGCCCGCAGCTTAACGGGGGGGGATGAGCAGTTCTTC. Using reference TRBV11-3 and TRBJ2-1 for the parts outside the CDR3, the full variable domain is EAGVVQSPRYKIIEKKQPVAFWCNPISGHNTLYWYLQNLGQGPELLIRYENEEAVDDSQLPKDRFSAERLKGVDSTLKIQPAELGDSAVYLCARSLTGGDEQFFGPGTRLTVL.

The rearrangement joins TRBV10-2 to TRBJ1-2; possible D gene TRBD1, 5 bases. The CDR3 totals 21 residues. The germline V gene has CDR1 WSHSY and CDR2 SAAADI. The V gene lost 2 bases and the J gene lost 5 bases, with 33 bases spanning the gap. CDR3 nucleotides: TGCGCCAGCAGTGAGGGTTTAGTGTCGGGGGGTAGCCGATGTTTGGGTTATGGCTACACCTTC. Its translation: CASSEGLVSGGSRCLGYGYTF.

This clonotype was picked up many times. The CDR3: CASTRDNSYNEQFF. The CDR3 nucleotides are TGCGCCAGCACCCGGGACAACTCCTACAATGAGCAGTTCTTC. This chain links TRBV10-2 with TRBJ2-1; a possible D gene is TRBD1 (6 bases). The V end was cut by 7 bases, the J end by 0 bases, with 10 bases between. CDR1 WSHSY and CDR2 SAAADI come from the germline V gene. The CDR3 has 14 amino acids.

The sample holds one count of this clonotype. A junction end diverges from the germline sequence, so it may reflect a read error. CDR3 loop: CVSTLTANTVAFF. The CDR3 DNA reads as TGTGTCAGCACCCTGACAGCGAACACTGTGGCTTTCTTT. The J gene is TRBJ1-1, the V gene TRBV11-2; maybe TRBD1 (5 bases). Germline loops: CDR1 SGHAT, CDR2 FQNNGV. The CDR3 loop spans 13 amino acids.

For this clonotype: One end of the junction is discordant with germline, which a read error may explain. V usage is TRBV5-1 and J usage is TRBJ2-2, with 10 bases identical to TRBD1. The CDR3 is 15 amino acids. Germline V gives CDR1 SGHRS, CDR2 YFSETQ. This chain's CDR3 is CASSYGTGVTGGLFF. CDR3 sequence (DNA): TGCGCCAGCAGCTACGGGACAGGGGTGACCGGGGGGCTGTTTTTT.

This clonotype was recorded many times. The chain uses TRBV10-3 and TRBJ2-7, with TRBD2 identical over 7 bases. The germline V gene has CDR1 ENHRY and CDR2 SYGVKD. This CDR3 region has 16 residues. V shed 2 bases and J 5 bases; nucleotides not matched to a gene: 12. The CDR3 region has the DNA TGTGCCATCAGTGAGAGGCTAGCGGACCGTCGGAACGAGCAGTACTTC. Its protein product is CAISERLADRRNEQYF.

This clonotype was picked up a small number of times. Since a much larger clone is just one base distant, this may be a read error. The CDR3 does not end in the conserved phenylalanine or tryptophan, so this is likely a read error. It is unclear where the CDR3 begins or ends on the DNA, so no DNA is shown, and the CDR3 is as TCRdb lists it. The chain joins TRBV11-2 to TRBJ2-7. Germline V gene data show CDR1 as SGHAT and CDR2 as FQNNGV. The CDR3 is 14 residues long, ends included. CDR3 in amino acids: CASSSVIGGYERYS.

The table lists this clonotype with a count of one. A junction end diverges from the germline sequence, so it may reflect a read error. The chain's CDR3 is CASSEASRAYDYTF. For the CDR3, the DNA is TGTGCCAGCAGTGAAGCGAGCAGGGCTTATGACTACACCTTC. The V gene is TRBV6-1, the J gene TRBJ1-2, with D possibly matching TRBD1 (5 bases). The CDR3 is 14 amino acids. Germline CDR1 is MNHNS and CDR2 is SASEGT.

Remarks on this clonotype: The missing conserved phenylalanine or tryptophan at the end of this CDR3 makes a read error likely. This chain's CDR3 is CGSSSPDGSSTDTQYL. The CDR3 bases are TGTGGCAGCAGTTCCCCTGACGGGTCGAGCACAGATACGCAGTATCTT. The chain employs TRBV5-5 and TRBJ2-3; no reliable D call. CDR1 SGHKS and CDR2 YYEKEE come from the germline V gene (reference sequence). This CDR3 has 16 residues.

The chain is built from TRBV29-1 and TRBJ2-1; D call uncertain. Germline loops: CDR1 SQVTM, CDR2 ANQGSEA. V dropped 7 bases and J dropped 0 bases, with 13 bases sitting between them. The CDR3 covers 14 residues. The CDR3 loop reads CSAEAESSYNEQFF. The CDR3 nucleotides are TGCAGCGCCGAGGCCGAGAGCTCCTACAATGAGCAGTTCTTC.

With regard to this clonotype: This may come from a read error, since a much larger clone is one base off. This sequence joins TRBV11-2 and TRBJ2-5; 9 bases match TRBD2. Per germline, CDR1 SGHAT and CDR2 FQNNGV. The CDR3 has 16 amino acids. The CDR3 DNA is TGTGTCAGCAGTTACTCCCGTGGTAGCGGGAGAGAGACCCAGTACTTC. Translation gives CVSSYSRGSGRETQYF.